This T cell receptor (beta chain) was found in a study of blood T cell repertoires in COVID-19. Measured with immunoSEQ multiplex PCR; TCRdb has only the in-frame clones, and not every one. The sample lists fewer than 200,000 clones, 92% occurring once. Trimming removed 0 bases at V and 5 bases at J, with 10 bases between. From germline, CDR1 is MGHRA and CDR2 YSYEKL. The CDR3 covers 14 residues. The specimen was peripheral blood. The chain couples TRBV4-1 to TRBJ1-1; D remains unclear. The source is a young man with COVID-19, enrolled during active disease. CDR3 nucleotides: TGCGCCAGCAGCCAAGATCAGGTTGATACTGAAGCTTTCTTT. Its translation is CASSQDQVDTEAFF.